This T cell receptor (beta chain) was found in a study of cytomegalovirus exposure and HLA in healthy donors. PCR amplification relied on 60 Vbeta primers (plus 13 Jbeta primers). Clones were sequenced by immunoSEQ multiplex PCR, and TCRdb holds only the in-frame ones, with some missing. The profile shows some 140,000 clones, around 81% of them singletons. This clonotype was obtained from a woman between 40 and 55 years old in good health and CMV-seropositive. Sequencing input: PBMCs.

The CDR3 bases are TGTGCCAGCAGCGCAGGAAGGGACAGATATTTT. This gives the protein CASSAGRDRYF. The J gene is TRBJ1-3, the V gene TRBV9; 7 bases match TRBD1. The CDR3 is made up of 11 amino acids. Germline assignment: CDR1 SGDLS and CDR2 YYNGEE. The trim removed 3 bases at V and 15 bases at J, leaving 6 bases unmatched. Complete variable domain (other parts from reference TRBV9 and TRBJ1-3): DSGVTQTPKHLITATGQRVTLRCSPRSGDLSVYWYQQSLDQGLQFLIQYYNGEERAKGNILERFSAQQFPDLHSELNLSSLELGDSALYFCASSAGRDRYFGEGSWLTVV.